A selection of T cell receptor beta chains follows, all from one sample in a study of shared clonotypes between healthy human individuals. Clones were sequenced by immunoSEQ multiplex PCR, and TCRdb holds only the in-frame ones, with some missing. The sample holds more than 2 million clones, 93% seen once. Sequenced material: naive CD8+ T cells from PBMCs. The receptors come from a man aged 18 to 29 in good health. Some clones in this sample may be carry-over from other donors' samples. CDR3s include the opening cysteine and the closing phenylalanine or tryptophan. Each record gives: J gene, clone size, V gene, D gene, CDR3 DNA, CDR3 protein. D genes are given only for firm matches. Clone size is shown for a subset of rows, as once, few, many or a class of expanded clone.

>TRBJ1-2|-|TRBV4-2|-
TGTGCCAGCAGCCAAGATCGGGGATCCTCCTATGGCTACACCTTC
CASSQDRGSSYGYTF
>TRBJ1-5|-|TRBV27|TRBD1
TGTGCCAGCAGCGACAGGGGACTCAATCAGCCCCAGCATTTT
CASSDRGLNQPQHF
>TRBJ2-5|-|TRBV27|TRBD1
TGTGCCAGCAGTTTAGGGTGGGGGACAGGGGGTACAGAGACCCAGTACTTC
CASSLGWGTGGTETQYF
>TRBJ1-1|-|TRBV5-1|-
TGCGCCAGCAGCTTGGAAGGGATGAACACTGAAGCTTTCTTT
CASSLEGMNTEAFF
>TRBJ2-5|-|TRBV28|TRBD1
TGTGCCAGCAGTCAGGGACAGGGGAAGACCCAGTACTTC
CASSQGQGKTQYF
>TRBJ1-2|-|TRBV6-5|TRBD1
TGTGCCAGCAGTTACCAGGGACAGCCCTATGGCTACACCTTC
CASSYQGQPYGYTF
>TRBJ1-5|-|TRBV19|-
TGTGCCAGCTATAATCAGCCCCAGCATTTT
CASYNQPQHF
>TRBJ2-1|-|TRBV7-6|-
TGTGCCAGCAGCCTAGGTACTTTTGAGCAGTTCTTC
CASSLGTFEQFF
>TRBJ2-1|-|TRBV14|TRBD2
TGTGCCAGCAGCCGGCGGGAGAGCCATGAGCAGTTCTTC
CASSRRESHEQFF
>TRBJ2-7|-|TRBV19|TRBD1
TGTGCCAGTAGTATGGGACAGCTGTACGAGCAGTACTTC
CASSMGQLYEQYF
>TRBJ2-5|-|TRBV7-9|-
TGTGCCAGCAGGGGATTTCAGGGGGAGACCCAGTACTTC
CASRGFQGETQYF
>TRBJ2-7|-|TRBV5-4|-
TGTGCCAGCAATGAGGCGGGCTACGAGCAGTACTTC
CASNEAGYEQYF
>TRBJ2-5|-|TRBV11-3|-
TGTGCCAGCAGCCCCACCCCCGGGAAGAGAGGAGAGACCCAGTACTTC
CASSPTPGKRGETQYF
>TRBJ2-1|-|TRBV28|TRBD1
TGTGCGCACAGGGGGTTCAATGAGCAGTTCTTC
CAHRGFNEQFF
>TRBJ2-7|-|TRBV19|-
TGTGCCAGTAGTATGCCGGGTCTGGACTACGAGCAGTACTTC
CASSMPGLDYEQYF
>TRBJ2-7|-|TRBV11-2|-
TGTGCCAGCAGCTCGAGACTACAGACCTACGAGCAGTACTTC
CASSSRLQTYEQYF
>TRBJ2-7|-|TRBV11-2|TRBD2
TGTGCCAGCAGCCCCGAGAGGCGGGAGGTTCCGCCCTACGAGCAGTACTTC
CASSPERREVPPYEQYF
>TRBJ2-7|-|TRBV7-3|TRBD1
TGTGCCAGCAGCCCCCTACAAGTACAGGGGTCCCACGAGCAGTACTTC
CASSPLQVQGSHEQYF
>TRBJ2-1|-|TRBV7-7|-
TGTGCCAGCAGCTTAGACGGATCGTCCTACAATGAGCAGTTCTTC
CASSLDGSSYNEQFF
>TRBJ2-3|-|TRBV28|-
TGTGCCAGCAGTTTATTGGTCCGCACAGATACGCAGTATTTT
CASSLLVRTDTQYF
>TRBJ2-7|-|TRBV7-9|TRBD1
TGTGCCAGCAGCTTACAGACAGGGAGCTCCTACGAGCAGTACTTC
CASSLQTGSSYEQYF
>TRBJ1-1|-|TRBV13|-
TGTGCCAGCAGCGAAACCCAGGAGCCGGACACTGAAGCTTTCTTT
CASSETQEPDTEAFF
>TRBJ2-2|-|TRBV7-6|TRBD1
TGTGCCAGCAGCTCTCCCGACAGGGCGGGCACCGGGGAGCTGTTTTTT
CASSSPDRAGTGELFF
>TRBJ2-2|-|TRBV6-5|-
TGTGCCAGCAGAATTAGCGGATACACCGGGGAGCTGTTTTTT
CASRISGYTGELFF
>TRBJ1-4|-|TRBV7-9|-
TGTGCCAGCAGCCCCGGAGATGCGGGATGGAGTGAAAAACTGTTTTTT
CASSPGDAGWSEKLFF
>TRBJ2-2|-|TRBV25-1|TRBD1
TGTGCCAGCAGTGATCGGTGGGACAGGGGCACCGGGGAGCTGTTTTTT
CASSDRWDRGTGELFF
>TRBJ2-1|-|TRBV10-1|TRBD2
TGCGCCAGCAGTGAAAAAGCGGGACCCTACAATGAGCAGTTCTTC
CASSEKAGPYNEQFF
>TRBJ1-2|-|TRBV27|-
TGTGCCAGCCTCCCAGGGTCAGGGTATGGCTACACCTTC
CASLPGSGYGYTF
>TRBJ2-7|-|TRBV10-1|TRBD1
TGCGCCAGCAGTGACGGGACAGGGTCTGGCTACGAGCAGTACTTC
CASSDGTGSGYEQYF
>TRBJ2-1|-|TRBV7-9|TRBD1
TGTGCCAGCAGCTTAGCCCGGGACAGGGGCAAGCATGAGCAGTTCTTC
CASSLARDRGKHEQFF
>TRBJ2-7|-|TRBV4-2|TRBD1
TGTGCCAGCAGCCAAGTATCGGGACAGGTCTCCTACGAGCAGTACTTC
CASSQVSGQVSYEQYF
>TRBJ2-3|-|TRBV15|TRBD1
TGTGCCACCAGCAGACGGCCAGGGGGCGTAGATACGCAGTATTTT
CATSRRPGGVDTQYF
>TRBJ2-1|once|TRBV19|-
TGTGCCAGTAGTATTGGGGAGAACTCCTACAATGAGCAGTTCTTC
CASSIGENSYNEQFF